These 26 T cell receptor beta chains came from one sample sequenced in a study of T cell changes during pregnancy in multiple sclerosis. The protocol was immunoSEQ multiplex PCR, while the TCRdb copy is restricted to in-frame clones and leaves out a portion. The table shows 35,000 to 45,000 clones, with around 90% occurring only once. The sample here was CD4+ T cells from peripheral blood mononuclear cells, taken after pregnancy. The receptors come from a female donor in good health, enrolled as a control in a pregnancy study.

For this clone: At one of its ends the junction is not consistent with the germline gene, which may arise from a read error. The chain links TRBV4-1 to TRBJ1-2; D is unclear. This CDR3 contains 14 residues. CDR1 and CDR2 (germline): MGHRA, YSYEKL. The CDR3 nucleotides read TGCGCCAGCGGCCAAGACCCCGGACTGCTAAGCTACACCTTC. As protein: CASGQDPGLLSYTF.

CDR3: CASNPELTLTEQYF. The CDR3, as DNA: TGTGCCAGCAATCCAGAGTTGACACTCACCGAGCAGTACTTC. The V and J genes are TRBV6-1 and TRBJ2-7; no clear D gene. The CDR3 has 14 residues. CDR1 and CDR2 from the germline V gene are MNHNS and SASEGT. V lost 7 bases and J 6 bases, leaving 19 bases between the germline ends.

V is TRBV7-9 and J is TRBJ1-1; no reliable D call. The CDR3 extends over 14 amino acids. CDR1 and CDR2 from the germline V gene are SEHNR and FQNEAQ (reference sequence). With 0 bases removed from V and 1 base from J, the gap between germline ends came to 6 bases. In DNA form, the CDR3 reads TGTGCCAGCAGCTTAGCTGAGGCGAACACTGAAGCTTTCTTT. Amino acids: CASSLAEANTEAFF.

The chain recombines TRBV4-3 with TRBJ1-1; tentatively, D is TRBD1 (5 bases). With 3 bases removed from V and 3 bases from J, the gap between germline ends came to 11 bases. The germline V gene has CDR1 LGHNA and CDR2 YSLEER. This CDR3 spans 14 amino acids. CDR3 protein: CASSQGRDYTEAFF. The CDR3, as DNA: TGCGCCAGCAGCCAGGGCAGGGACTACACTGAAGCTTTCTTT.

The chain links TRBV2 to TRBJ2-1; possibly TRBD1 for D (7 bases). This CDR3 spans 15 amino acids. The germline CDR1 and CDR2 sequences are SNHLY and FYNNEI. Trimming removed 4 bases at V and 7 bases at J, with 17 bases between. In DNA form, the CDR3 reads TGTGCCAGCAGTGGGGTCAGGGGGGTTGGGAATGAGCAGTTCTTC. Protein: CASSGVRGVGNEQFF.

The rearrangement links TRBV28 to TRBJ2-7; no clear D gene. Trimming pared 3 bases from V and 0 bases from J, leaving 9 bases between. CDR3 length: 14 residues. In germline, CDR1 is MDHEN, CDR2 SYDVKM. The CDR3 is CASSFDTVSYEQYF. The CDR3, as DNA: TGTGCCAGCAGTTTCGACACTGTCTCCTACGAGCAGTACTTC.

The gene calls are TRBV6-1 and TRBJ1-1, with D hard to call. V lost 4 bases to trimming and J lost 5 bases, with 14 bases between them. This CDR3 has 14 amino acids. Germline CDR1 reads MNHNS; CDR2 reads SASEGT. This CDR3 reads CASSASEGGTEAFF. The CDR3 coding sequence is TGTGCCAGCAGTGCCTCGGAGGGAGGGACTGAAGCTTTCTTT.

CDR3 bases: TGTGCCAGCAGCTTAGGGGCAGCAAGCCCTGGGGCCAACGTCCTGACTTTC. Translating gives CASSLGAASPGANVLTF. The V call is TRBV5-6, the J call TRBJ2-6; perhaps TRBD1 as D (5 bases). Germline CDR1 and CDR2: SGHDT and YYEEEE. With 2 bases removed from V and 2 bases from J, the gap between germline ends came to 14 bases. The CDR3 spans 17 residues.

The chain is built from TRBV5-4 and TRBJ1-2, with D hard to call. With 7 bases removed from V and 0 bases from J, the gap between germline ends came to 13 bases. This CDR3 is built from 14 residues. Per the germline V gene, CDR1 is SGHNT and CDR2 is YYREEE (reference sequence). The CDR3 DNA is TGTGCCAGCGGTCTGGGAGGGACTAACTATGGCTACACCTTC. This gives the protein CASGLGGTNYGYTF.

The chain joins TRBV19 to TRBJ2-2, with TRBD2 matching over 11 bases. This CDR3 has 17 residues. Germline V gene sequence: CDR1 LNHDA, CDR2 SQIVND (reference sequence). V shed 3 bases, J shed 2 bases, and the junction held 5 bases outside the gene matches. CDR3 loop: CASSIRLAGSNTGELFF. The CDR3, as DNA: TGTGCCAGTAGTATCCGACTAGCGGGATCCAACACCGGGGAGCTGTTTTTT.

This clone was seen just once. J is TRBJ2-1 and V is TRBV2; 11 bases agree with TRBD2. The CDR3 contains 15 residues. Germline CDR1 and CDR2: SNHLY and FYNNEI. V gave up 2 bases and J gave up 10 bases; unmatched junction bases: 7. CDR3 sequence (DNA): TGTGCCAGCAGTGAATATTTGGCTAGCGGGGGGGAGCAGTTCTTC. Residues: CASSEYLASGGEQFF.

The CDR3 region is CAWSRGPNSPLHF. As DNA, the CDR3 is TGTGCCTGGAGTAGGGGGCCTAATTCACCCCTCCACTTT. The V gene is TRBV30, the J gene TRBJ1-6; 7 positions match TRBD1. Germline V gives CDR1 GTSNPN, CDR2 SVGIG (reference sequence). This CDR3 contains 13 residues. Trimming removed 2 bases from V and 6 bases from J; junction bases left unmatched: 1.

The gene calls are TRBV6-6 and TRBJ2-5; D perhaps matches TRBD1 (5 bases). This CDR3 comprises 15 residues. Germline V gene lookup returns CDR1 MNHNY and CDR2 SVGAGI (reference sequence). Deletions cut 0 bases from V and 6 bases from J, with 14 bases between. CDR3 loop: CASSYSIGQIQTQYF. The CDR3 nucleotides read TGTGCCAGCAGTTACTCTATAGGACAAATTCAGACCCAGTACTTC.

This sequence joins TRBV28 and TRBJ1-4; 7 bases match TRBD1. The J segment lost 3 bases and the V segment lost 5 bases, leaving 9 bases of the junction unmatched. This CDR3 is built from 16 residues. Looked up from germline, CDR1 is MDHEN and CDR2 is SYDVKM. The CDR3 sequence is CASSTRTGAANEKLFF. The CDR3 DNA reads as TGTGCCAGCAGTACCCGAACAGGGGCGGCTAATGAAAAACTGTTTTTT.

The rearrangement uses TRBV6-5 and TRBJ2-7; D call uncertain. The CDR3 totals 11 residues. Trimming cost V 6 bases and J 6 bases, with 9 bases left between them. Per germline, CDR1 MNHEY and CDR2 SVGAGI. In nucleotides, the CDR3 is TGTGCCAGCAGAGCCCCTCCCGAGCAGTACTTC. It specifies CASRAPPEQYF.

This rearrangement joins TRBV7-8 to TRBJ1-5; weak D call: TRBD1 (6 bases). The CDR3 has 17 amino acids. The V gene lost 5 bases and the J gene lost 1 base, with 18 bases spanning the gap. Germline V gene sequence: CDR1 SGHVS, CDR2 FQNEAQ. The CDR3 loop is CASSPDRGALSNQPQHF. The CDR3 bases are TGTGCCAGCAGCCCGGATCGGGGGGCCTTAAGCAATCAGCCCCAGCATTTT.

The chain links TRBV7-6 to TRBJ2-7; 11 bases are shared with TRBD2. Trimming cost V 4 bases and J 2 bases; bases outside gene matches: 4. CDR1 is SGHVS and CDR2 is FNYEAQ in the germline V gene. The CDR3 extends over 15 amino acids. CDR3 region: CASSSGTSGTYEQYF. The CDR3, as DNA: TGTGCCAGCAGCTCCGGGACTAGCGGTACCTACGAGCAGTACTTC.

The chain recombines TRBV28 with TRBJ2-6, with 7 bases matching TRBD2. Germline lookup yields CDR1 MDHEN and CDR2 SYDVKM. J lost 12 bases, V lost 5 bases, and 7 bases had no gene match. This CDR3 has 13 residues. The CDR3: CASSPGREGVLTF. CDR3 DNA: TGTGCCAGCAGTCCGGGCAGGGAGGGCGTCCTGACTTTC.

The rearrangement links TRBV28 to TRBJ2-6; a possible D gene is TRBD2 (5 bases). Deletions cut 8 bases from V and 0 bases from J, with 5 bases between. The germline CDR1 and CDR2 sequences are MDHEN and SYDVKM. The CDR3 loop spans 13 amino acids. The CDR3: CASEGSGANVLTF. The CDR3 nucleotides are TGTGCCAGCGAGGGCTCTGGGGCCAACGTCCTGACTTTC.

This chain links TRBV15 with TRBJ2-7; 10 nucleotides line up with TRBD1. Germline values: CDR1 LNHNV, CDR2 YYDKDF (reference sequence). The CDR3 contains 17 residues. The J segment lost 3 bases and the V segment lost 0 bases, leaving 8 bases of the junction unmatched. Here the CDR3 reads CATSRDYAGQGIYEQYF. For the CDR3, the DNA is TGTGCCACCAGCAGAGATTACGCGGGACAGGGGATCTACGAGCAGTACTTC. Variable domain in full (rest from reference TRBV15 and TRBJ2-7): DAMVIQNPRYQVTQFGKPVTLSCSQTLNHNVMYWYQQKSSQAPKLLFHYYDKDFNNEADTPDNFQSRRPNTSFCFLDIRSPGLGDTAMYLCATSRDYAGQGIYEQYFGPGTRLTVT.

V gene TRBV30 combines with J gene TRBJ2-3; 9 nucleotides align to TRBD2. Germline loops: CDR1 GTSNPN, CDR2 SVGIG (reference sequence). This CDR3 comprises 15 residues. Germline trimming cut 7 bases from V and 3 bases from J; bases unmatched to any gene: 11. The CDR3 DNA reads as TGTGCCTCCTCTCCGTTAGCGGGAGCGACAGATACGCAGTATTTT. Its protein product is CASSPLAGATDTQYF.

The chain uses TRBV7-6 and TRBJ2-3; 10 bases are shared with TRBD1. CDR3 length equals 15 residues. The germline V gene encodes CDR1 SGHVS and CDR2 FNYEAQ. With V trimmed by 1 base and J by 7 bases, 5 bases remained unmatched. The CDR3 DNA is TGTGCCAGCAGCTTAGAGGGACAGGGGCCAAATACGCAGTATTTT. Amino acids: CASSLEGQGPNTQYF.

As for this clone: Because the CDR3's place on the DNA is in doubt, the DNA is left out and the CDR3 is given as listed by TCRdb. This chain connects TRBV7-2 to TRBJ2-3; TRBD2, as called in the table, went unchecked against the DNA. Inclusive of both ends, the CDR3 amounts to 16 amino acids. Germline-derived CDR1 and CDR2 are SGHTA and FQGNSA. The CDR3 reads CASILGTSGNRDTQYF.

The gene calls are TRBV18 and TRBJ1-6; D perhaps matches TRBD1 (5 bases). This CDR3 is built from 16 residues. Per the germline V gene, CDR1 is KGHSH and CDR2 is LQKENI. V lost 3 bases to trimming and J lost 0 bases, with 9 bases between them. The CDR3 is CASSPWTSSYNSPLHF. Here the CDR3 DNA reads TGTGCCAGCTCACCTTGGACAAGCTCCTATAATTCACCCCTCCACTTT.

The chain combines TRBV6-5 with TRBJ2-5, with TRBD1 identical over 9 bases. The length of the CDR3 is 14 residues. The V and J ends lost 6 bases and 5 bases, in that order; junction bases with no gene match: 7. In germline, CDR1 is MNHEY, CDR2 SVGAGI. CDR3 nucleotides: TGTGCCAGCAGCCAACAGGGGGCGGGGGAGACCCAGTACTTC. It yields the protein CASSQQGAGETQYF.

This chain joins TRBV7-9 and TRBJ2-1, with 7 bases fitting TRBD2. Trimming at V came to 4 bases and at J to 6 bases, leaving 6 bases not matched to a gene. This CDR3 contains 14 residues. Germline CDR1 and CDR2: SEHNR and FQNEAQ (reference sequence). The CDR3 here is CASSSVAGSNEQFF. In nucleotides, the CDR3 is TGTGCCAGCAGCTCGGTAGCGGGCAGCAATGAGCAGTTCTTC. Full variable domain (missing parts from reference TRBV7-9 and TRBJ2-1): DTGVSQNPRHKITKRGQNVTFRCDPISEHNRLYWYRQTLGQGPEFLTYFQNEAQLEKSRLLSDRFSAERPKGSFSTLEIQRTEQGDSAMYLCASSSVAGSNEQFFGPGTRLTVL.